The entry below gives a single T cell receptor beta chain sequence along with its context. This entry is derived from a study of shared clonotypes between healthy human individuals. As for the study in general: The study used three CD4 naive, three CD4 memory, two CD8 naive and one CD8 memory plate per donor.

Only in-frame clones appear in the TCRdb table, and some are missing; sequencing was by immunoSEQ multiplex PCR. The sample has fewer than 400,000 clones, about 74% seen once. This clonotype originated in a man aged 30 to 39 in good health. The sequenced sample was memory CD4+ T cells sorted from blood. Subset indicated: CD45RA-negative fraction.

The chain's CDR3 is CASRRQGGKPYSGNTIYF. As DNA, the CDR3 is TGTGCCAGCAGGCGACAGGGAGGCAAACCTTACTCTGGAAACACCATATATTTT. The chain employs TRBV28 and TRBJ1-3; TRBD1 aligns across 7 bases. In germline, CDR1 is MDHEN, CDR2 SYDVKM. The CDR3 contains 18 residues. J was trimmed by 0 bases and V by 6 bases; bases with no gene match: 14.